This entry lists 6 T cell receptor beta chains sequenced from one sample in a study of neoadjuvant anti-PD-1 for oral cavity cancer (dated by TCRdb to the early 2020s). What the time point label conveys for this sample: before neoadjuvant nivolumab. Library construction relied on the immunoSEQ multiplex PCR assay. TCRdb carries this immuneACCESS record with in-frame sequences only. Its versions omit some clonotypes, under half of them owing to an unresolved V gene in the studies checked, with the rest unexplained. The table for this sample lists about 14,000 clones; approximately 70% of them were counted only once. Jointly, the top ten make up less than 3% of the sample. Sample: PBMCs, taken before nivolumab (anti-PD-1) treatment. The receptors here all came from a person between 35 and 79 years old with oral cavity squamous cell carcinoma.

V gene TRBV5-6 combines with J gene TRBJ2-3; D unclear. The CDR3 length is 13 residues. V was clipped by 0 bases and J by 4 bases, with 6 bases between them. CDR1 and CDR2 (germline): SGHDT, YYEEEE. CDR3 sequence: CASSLVVADTQYF. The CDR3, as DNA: TGTGCCAGCAGCTTGGTCGTCGCAGATACGCAGTATTTT.

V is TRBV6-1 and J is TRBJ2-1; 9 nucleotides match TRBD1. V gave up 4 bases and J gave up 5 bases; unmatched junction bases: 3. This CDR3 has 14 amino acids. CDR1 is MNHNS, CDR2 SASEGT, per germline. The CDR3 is CASSGQGGHNEQFF. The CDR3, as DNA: TGTGCCAGCAGTGGACAGGGGGGCCACAATGAGCAGTTCTTC.

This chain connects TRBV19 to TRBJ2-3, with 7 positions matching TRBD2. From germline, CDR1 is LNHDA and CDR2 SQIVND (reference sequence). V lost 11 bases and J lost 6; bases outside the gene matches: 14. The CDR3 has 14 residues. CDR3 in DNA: TGTGCCTCTAACCCGGGGACTACGGGGGATACGCAGTATTTT. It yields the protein CASNPGTTGDTQYF.

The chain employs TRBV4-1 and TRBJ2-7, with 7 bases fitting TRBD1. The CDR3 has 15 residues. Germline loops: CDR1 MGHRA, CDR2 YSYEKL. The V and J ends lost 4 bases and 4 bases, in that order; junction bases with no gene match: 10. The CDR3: CASSLVPGQLYEQYF. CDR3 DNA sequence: TGCGCCAGCAGCCTCGTCCCGGGACAGCTATACGAGCAGTACTTC.

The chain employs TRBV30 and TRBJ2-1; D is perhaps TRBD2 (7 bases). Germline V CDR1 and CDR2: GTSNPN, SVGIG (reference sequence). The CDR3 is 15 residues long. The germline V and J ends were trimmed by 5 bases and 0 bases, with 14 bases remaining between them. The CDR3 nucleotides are TGTGCCTGGGGAGGGGGGGCAAGCTCCTACAATGAGCAGTTCTTC. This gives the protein CAWGGGASSYNEQFF.

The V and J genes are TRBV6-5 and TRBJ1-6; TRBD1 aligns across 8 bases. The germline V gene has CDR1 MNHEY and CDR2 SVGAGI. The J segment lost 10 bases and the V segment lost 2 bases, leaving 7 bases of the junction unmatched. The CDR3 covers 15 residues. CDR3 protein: CASSYQTGVWSPLHF. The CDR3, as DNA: TGTGCCAGCAGTTACCAGACAGGGGTATGGTCACCCCTCCACTTT.